This T cell receptor beta chain was documented in a study of T-cell memory formation after mild COVID-19. Germline V gene lookup returns CDR1 SNHLY and CDR2 FYNNEI. The CDR3 covers 15 residues. The germline V and J ends were trimmed by 1 base and 3 bases, with 9 bases remaining between them. Regarding the study as a whole: CD4+ contracting clones were mainly CM and EM; CD8+ ones, EMRA.

This clonotype showed up just a few times. As yet, its antigen is unknown. TCRdb re-called the 5' RACE reads through MiXCR, storing one row per CDR3 protein. The sample lists around 250,000 distinct CDR3 sequences, about a sixth occurring once. The sequencing sample was made of PBMCs or a T cell subset sorted from them (not recorded which). The origin of this receptor is a man between 18 and 29 years old who had mild COVID-19 (a few samples of this study predate the infection). Cell type and time point are not known. The chain has TRBV2 and TRBJ2-2; the D is unclear. The CDR3 DNA reads TGTGCCAGCAGTGAAGAATGGGGATACACCGGGGAGCTGTTTTTT. The encoded protein is CASSEEWGYTGELFF.